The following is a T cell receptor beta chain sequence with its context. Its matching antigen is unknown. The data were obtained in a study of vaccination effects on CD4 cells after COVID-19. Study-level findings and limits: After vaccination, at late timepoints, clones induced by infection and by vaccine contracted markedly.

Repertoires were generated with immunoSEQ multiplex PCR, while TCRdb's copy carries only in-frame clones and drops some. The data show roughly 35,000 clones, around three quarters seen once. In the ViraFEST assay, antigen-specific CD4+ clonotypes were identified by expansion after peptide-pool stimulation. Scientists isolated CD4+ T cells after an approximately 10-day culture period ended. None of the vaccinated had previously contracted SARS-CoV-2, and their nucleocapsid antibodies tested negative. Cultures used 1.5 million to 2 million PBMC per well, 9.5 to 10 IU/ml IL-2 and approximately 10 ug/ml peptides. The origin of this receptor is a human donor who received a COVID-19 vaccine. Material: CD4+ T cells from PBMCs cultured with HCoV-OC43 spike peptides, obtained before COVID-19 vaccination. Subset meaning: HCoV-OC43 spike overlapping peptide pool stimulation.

The CDR3: CASSRQRSSTDTQYF. The CDR3 DNA reads TGTGCCAGCAGCCGCCAGCGGAGTAGCACAGATACGCAGTATTTT. The chain has TRBV16 and TRBJ2-3; tentative D call: TRBD2 (5 bases). CDR1 KGHSY and CDR2 FQNENV come from the germline V gene. This CDR3 has 15 amino acids. The V and J ends lost 4 bases and 0 bases respectively, with 11 bases between them.